The 30 T cell receptor beta chains below all came from one sample that was sequenced in a study of shared clonotypes between healthy human individuals. The repertoire was sequenced with immunoSEQ multiplex PCR; TCRdb's copy has only in-frame clones and lacks some. This sample has 2 million to 2.5 million clones, with more than 80% found just once. Sequenced: naive CD4+ T cells from PBMCs. As for subset: CD45RA+ positively selected. These receptors were collected from a man aged 18 to 29 in good health. Some clones in this sample may be carry-over from other donors' samples.

The chain uses TRBV30 and TRBJ1-1, with D unresolved. CDR1 is GTSNPN and CDR2 is SVGIG in the germline V gene (reference sequence). There are 14 residues in the CDR3. Trimming cost V 3 bases and J 1 base, with 12 bases left between them. The CDR3 nucleotides are TGTGCCTGGAGCGGTTACTTATCGAACACTGAAGCTTTCTTT. Its translation: CAWSGYLSNTEAFF.

For the CDR3, the DNA is TGTGCCAGCAGCCCGGGACAGGGGCAAAACCAGCCCCAGCATTTT. Protein: CASSPGQGQNQPQHF. J is TRBJ1-5 and V is TRBV9; 10 bases agree with TRBD1. Looked up from germline, CDR1 is SGDLS and CDR2 is YYNGEE. The CDR3 loop spans 15 amino acids. Trimming took 4 bases from V and 7 from J; bases not matched to a gene: 8.

V usage is TRBV7-3 and J usage is TRBJ2-2; D assignment may be TRBD1 or TRBD2 (6 bases each). The V and J ends lost 5 bases and 7 bases respectively, with 14 bases between them. The CDR3 consists of 14 residues. CDR1 and CDR2 (germline): SGHTA, FQGTGA. CDR3 loop: CASSPRGGGGELFF. In DNA, the CDR3 is TGTGCCAGCAGCCCGCGAGGAGGGGGCGGGGAGCTGTTTTTT.

The DNA of the CDR3 is TGTGCCAGCAGCTTATTAGTGACAGGGGCCTACGAGCAGTACTTC. It is translated as CASSLLVTGAYEQYF. This chain joins TRBV7-8 and TRBJ2-7; 8 nucleotides agree with TRBD1. Germline V lookup: CDR1 SGHVS, CDR2 FQNEAQ. Unmatched junction bases numbered 5, after V lost 2 bases and J lost 2 bases. The CDR3 consists of 15 residues.

This clone was seen once. The V and J genes are TRBV7-7 and TRBJ2-3; D uncertain. In germline, CDR1 is SSHAT, CDR2 FNYEAQ (reference sequence). CDR3 length: 13 residues. The V and J ends lost 4 bases and 4 bases respectively, with 9 bases between them. Written as DNA, the CDR3 is TGTGCCAGCAGCTCGGGCGGCTCAGATACGCAGTATTTT. Amino acids: CASSSGGSDTQYF.

The chain joins TRBV5-4 to TRBJ2-5; 9 nucleotides align to TRBD2. The germline V gene has CDR1 SGHNT and CDR2 YYREEE (reference sequence). The CDR3 spans 17 residues. The ends lost 5 bases at V and 1 base at J; junction bases unmatched: 12. CDR3 sequence reads: CASRHGLATTGQETQYF. CDR3 in DNA: TGTGCCAGCAGACATGGACTAGCGACTACCGGCCAAGAGACCCAGTACTTC.

The gene calls are TRBV28 and TRBJ2-7; 11 bases fit TRBD2. V lost 7 bases to trimming and J lost 2 bases; unmatched junction nucleotides: 10. Germline CDR1 is MDHEN and CDR2 is SYDVKM. This CDR3 is built from 16 residues. This CDR3 reads CASNLSGTSGPYEQYF. Here the CDR3 DNA reads TGTGCCAGCAACCTCTCCGGGACTAGCGGCCCCTACGAGCAGTACTTC.

The rearrangement joins TRBV9 to TRBJ2-1; D ambiguous. Looked up from germline, CDR1 is SGDLS and CDR2 is YYNGEE. V lost 3 bases, J lost 6 bases, and 13 bases lay in between. The CDR3 runs 14 residues. This CDR3 reads CASSAGPMVNEQFF. DNA of the CDR3: TGTGCCAGCAGCGCTGGACCCATGGTCAATGAGCAGTTCTTC.

The rearrangement joins TRBV4-1 to TRBJ2-5, with 12 bases that match TRBD2. The CDR3 runs to 18 residues. CDR1 is MGHRA and CDR2 is YSYEKL in the germline V gene. With 0 bases clipped from V and 5 bases from J, the junction kept 10 bases outside the gene matches. The chain's CDR3 is CASSQEGRGLAGGETQYF. CDR3 DNA: TGCGCCAGCAGCCAAGAGGGCAGGGGGCTAGCGGGAGGGGAGACCCAGTACTTC.

This chain links TRBV4-2 with TRBJ1-1; D gene unclear. The CDR3 length is 14 residues. CDR1 is LGHNA, CDR2 YNFKEQ, per germline. Trimming removed 1 base at V and 1 base at J, with 7 bases between. This chain's CDR3 is CASSQVTGNTEAFF. DNA of the CDR3: TGTGCCAGCAGCCAAGTGACGGGGAACACTGAAGCTTTCTTT.

This clone was observed a single time. V is TRBV19 and J is TRBJ2-7; D could derive from TRBD1 or TRBD2 (5 bases each). There are 14 residues in the CDR3. V lost 8 bases, J lost 0 bases, and 14 bases lay in between. Germline loops: CDR1 LNHDA, CDR2 SQIVND (reference sequence). CDR3 region: CASGDVSHSYEQYF. CDR3 in DNA: TGTGCCAGTGGGGACGTATCTCACTCCTACGAGCAGTACTTC.

This sequence joins TRBV10-1 and TRBJ2-3; TRBD2 might be the D (7 bases). This CDR3 is 14 amino acids long. V gave up 2 bases and J gave up 4 bases, with 10 bases separating them. The germline CDR1 and CDR2 sequences are WNHNN and SYGVQD (reference sequence). The CDR3 sequence: CASSEAGGPDTQYF. The DNA for the CDR3 is TGCGCCAGCAGTGAGGCCGGGGGGCCAGATACGCAGTATTTT.

V usage is TRBV5-4 and J usage is TRBJ2-3, with TRBD2 as a possible D gene (7 bases). Germline-derived CDR1 and CDR2 are SGHNT and YYREEE (reference sequence). The CDR3 sequence is 16 residues long. Trimming left V 3 bases short and J 2 bases short, with 16 bases between. CDR3 protein: CASSSRTRGNTDTQYF. The DNA for the CDR3 is TGTGCCAGCAGCTCAAGGACTAGGGGGAACACAGATACGCAGTATTTT.

With respect to this clone: Other DNA variants within this sample encode the same CDR3. The chain has TRBV7-8 and TRBJ1-2; D gene uncertain. Trimming left V 1 base short and J 2 bases short, with 8 bases between. Germline CDR1 is SGHVS and CDR2 is FQNEAQ. CDR3 size: 14 residues. The chain's CDR3 is CASSLERLNYGYTF. CDR3 nucleotides: TGTGCCAGCAGCTTAGAGCGTTTAAACTATGGCTACACCTTC.

The chain couples TRBV10-3 to TRBJ1-2; D not certain. CDR1 and CDR2 from the germline V gene are ENHRY and SYGVKD. The CDR3 sequence is 14 residues long. V lost 3 bases and J lost 8, with 16 bases in between. CDR3 nucleotide sequence: TGTGCCATCAGTGATCACAGCCCGGCTATCGGCTACACCTTC. Translated, it gives CAISDHSPAIGYTF.

This clone showed up just a few times. J is TRBJ1-2 and V is TRBV25-1; the D gene is possibly TRBD1 (5 bases). The CDR3 loop spans 13 amino acids. Trimming shortened V by 5 bases and J by 6 bases, and 13 bases separated the two germline ends. Germline CDR1 and CDR2: MGHDK and SYGVNS. The CDR3, as DNA: TGTGCCAGCAGTCCCCCCGGGGGGAATGGCTACACCTTC. Translated, it gives CASSPPGGNGYTF.

The rearrangement links TRBV4-2 to TRBJ1-2, with D possibly TRBD1 on 5 matching bases. V lost 4 bases and J lost 10, with 25 bases in between. Germline V gene data show CDR1 as LGHNA and CDR2 as YNFKEQ. The CDR3 covers 16 residues. The CDR3 sequence is CASSPSTWGRGRTYTF. The CDR3 DNA reads as TGTGCCAGCAGCCCCTCTACGTGGGGAAGGGGTAGGACCTACACCTTC.

The CDR3 bases are TGTGCCAGCAGTCCCGGACACGTTGTTGAAGCTTTCTTT. As protein: CASSPGHVVEAFF. V usage is TRBV28 and J usage is TRBJ1-1; possible D gene TRBD1, 5 bases. V was trimmed by 5 bases and J by 7 bases, leaving 14 bases between them. The germline gives CDR1 MDHEN, CDR2 SYDVKM. The CDR3 length is 13 residues.

V and J are TRBV6-1 and TRBJ1-2; no clear D gene. Germline CDR1 MNHNS, CDR2 SASEGT. CDR3 length: 12 residues. Between the trimmed V and J ends, which lost 1 base and 13 bases, there was a span of 13 bases. For the CDR3, the DNA is TGTGCCAGCAGTGAAGAAGTTTACACTTTCACCTTC. The encoded protein is CASSEEVYTFTF.

This clone was recorded many times. Other DNA sequences in this specimen translate into the identical CDR3. The gene calls are TRBV19 and TRBJ2-7; 8 positions agree with TRBD1. This CDR3 spans 14 amino acids. The V segment lost 9 bases and the J segment 0 bases; nucleotides outside the gene matches: 7. Germline V lookup: CDR1 LNHDA, CDR2 SQIVND (reference sequence). CDR3: CASNRQGSSYEQYF. The CDR3 nucleotides are TGTGCCAGCAATAGACAGGGGAGCTCCTACGAGCAGTACTTC. The full variable domain, its missing parts supplied by reference TRBV19 and TRBJ2-7, is DGGITQSPKYLFRKEGQNVTLSCEQNLNHDAMYWYRQDPGQGLRLIYYSQIVNDFQKGDIAEGYSVSREKKESFPLTVTSAQKNPTAFYLCASNRQGSSYEQYFGPGTRLTVT.

The chain employs TRBV28 and TRBJ2-1; 8 positions agree with TRBD2. Germline values: CDR1 MDHEN, CDR2 SYDVKM. Trimming cost V 8 bases and J 5 bases; bases outside gene matches: 11. The CDR3 is 15 amino acids. The CDR3 is CASSYQGRGDNEQFF. In DNA, the CDR3 is TGTGCCAGCTCGTATCAAGGGCGGGGGGACAATGAGCAGTTCTTC. The full variable domain, completed using reference TRBV28 and TRBJ2-1, is DVKVTQSSRYLVKRTGEKVFLECVQDMDHENMFWYRQDPGLGLRLIYFSYDVKMKEKGDIPEGYSVSREKKERFSLILESASTNQTSMYLCASSYQGRGDNEQFFGPGTRLTVL.

The chain recombines TRBV28 with TRBJ1-1; D not certain. The CDR3 contains 15 residues. The germline CDR1 and CDR2 sequences are MDHEN and SYDVKM. V was pared by 5 bases and J by 1 base, with 14 bases between. The CDR3 here is CASSAPVGPNTEAFF. CDR3 DNA: TGTGCCAGCAGTGCTCCCGTCGGCCCGAACACTGAAGCTTTCTTT.

This sequence joins TRBV5-4 and TRBJ1-2, with 7 bases that match TRBD1. The germline CDR1 and CDR2 sequences are SGHNT and YYREEE (reference sequence). This CDR3 region has 13 residues. The V and J ends lost 3 bases and 4 bases, in that order; junction bases with no gene match: 3. CDR3 amino acids: CASSSGQLYGYTF. The CDR3 coding sequence is TGTGCCAGCAGCTCGGGACAGCTCTATGGCTACACCTTC. Full variable domain (outside the CDR3, taken from reference TRBV5-4 and TRBJ1-2): ETGVTQSPTHLIKTRGQQVTLRCSSQSGHNTVSWYQQALGQGPQFIFQYYREEENGRGNFPPRFSGLQFPNYSSELNVNALELDDSALYLCASSSGQLYGYTFGSGTRLTVV.

This chain joins TRBV7-3 and TRBJ2-7; 8 nucleotides agree with TRBD2. The CDR3 is 13 amino acids. Germline CDR1 SGHTA, CDR2 FQGTGA. After removal of 8 bases from V and 3 bases from J, the junction contained 6 bases not matched to a gene. The DNA of the CDR3 is TGTGCCAGCTCAGGCGGGAGGCGCTACGAGCAGTACTTC. Protein sequence: CASSGGRRYEQYF.

As for this clone: Other DNA sequences in the same sample also yield this CDR3. The V and J genes are TRBV5-1 and TRBJ1-3, with a tentative D call TRBD1 (6 bases). Looked up from germline, CDR1 is SGHRS and CDR2 is YFSETQ. The CDR3 totals 14 residues. V shed 4 bases and J shed 4 bases, with 12 bases lying between them. The CDR3 protein is CASSPTGSGNTIYF. CDR3 coding DNA: TGCGCCAGCAGCCCAACAGGGTCAGGAAACACCATATATTTT.

V and J are TRBV7-8 and TRBJ2-1; tentatively, D is TRBD2 (7 bases). This CDR3 spans 14 amino acids. Trimming shortened V by 8 bases and J by 5 bases, and 16 bases separated the two germline ends. The germline gives CDR1 SGHVS, CDR2 FQNEAQ. The CDR3 spells CASLGGEPHNEQFF. In nucleotides, the CDR3 is TGTGCCAGCTTAGGGGGGGAGCCCCACAATGAGCAGTTCTTC.

V gene TRBV5-4 combines with J gene TRBJ1-1, with D possibly matching TRBD1 (6 bases). Trimming pared 4 bases from V and 5 bases from J, leaving 15 bases between. The CDR3 length is 14 residues. Germline V gene sequence: CDR1 SGHNT, CDR2 YYREEE (reference sequence). The DNA for the CDR3 is TGTGCCAGCAGCGAGGCACGGGGGCGAACTGAAGCTTTCTTT. This sequence encodes CASSEARGRTEAFF.

The CDR3, as DNA: TGTGCCTGGAGTGCCCGGCTAGCGGGAGTGTCCAAAAACATTCAGTACTTC. Encoded protein: CAWSARLAGVSKNIQYF. The V call is TRBV30, the J call TRBJ2-4; 10 nucleotides align to TRBD2. The V and J ends lost 1 base and 2 bases, in that order; junction bases with no gene match: 8. The CDR3 spans 17 residues. In germline, CDR1 is GTSNPN, CDR2 SVGIG (reference sequence).

The gene calls are TRBV5-1 and TRBJ2-7; unclear D gene. The ends were cut back, 2 bases at V and 2 bases at J, with 14 bases in the middle. The CDR3 spans 15 residues. CDR1 and CDR2 (germline): SGHRS, YFSETQ. In DNA, the CDR3 is TGCGCCAGCAGCTTCGAACCCCTTCGTACCTACGAGCAGTACTTC. It translates to CASSFEPLRTYEQYF.

Note on this clone: Other DNA sequences in the same sample also yield this CDR3. This chain links TRBV5-1 with TRBJ2-5; maybe TRBD1 (7 bases). V lost 0 bases and J 5 bases, leaving 11 bases between the germline ends. CDR1 SGHRS and CDR2 YFSETQ come from the germline V gene. The length of the CDR3 is 14 residues. The CDR3 reads CASSLVPGGETQYF. CDR3 nucleotide sequence: TGCGCCAGCAGCTTGGTACCAGGGGGGGAGACCCAGTACTTC.